This TCR beta chain was identified during a study of control samples from healthy donors and cancer patients. Clones were read by immunoSEQ multiplex PCR, and TCRdb kept only the in-frame ones, dropping some. Of around 150,000 clones listed, around 94% are singletons. Trimming cost V 2 bases and J 2 bases, with 7 bases left between them. The germline gives CDR1 SNHLY, CDR2 FYNNEI. The CDR3 has 13 residues. This chain connects TRBV2 to TRBJ2-7; D is unclear. This sequence originates from a man in his 60s with colorectal cancer. Sequencing was performed on PBMCs. The DNA for the CDR3 is TGTGCCAGCAGTGAATGGGCAGCCTACGAGCAGTACTTC. Amino acids: CASSEWAAYEQYF.